This TCR beta chain was obtained from a study of Ad26.COV2.S vaccination and SARS-CoV-2 variants. Across the whole study: Donor got 5x10^10 or 1x10^11 viral particles of Ad26.COV2.S.

Clones were sequenced by immunoSEQ multiplex PCR, and TCRdb holds only the in-frame ones, with some missing. The sample has roughly 420,000 clones; roughly 89% are singletons. Germline values: CDR1 MDHEN, CDR2 SYDVKM. The CDR3 runs to 12 residues. Trimming left V 5 bases short and J 7 bases short, with 8 bases between. Documented treatment: approximately 18 received Ad26.COV2.S at low or high dose, single or two shots; about 5 received placebo; per-sample allocation not given. Samples came from day 63 after the first vaccine or placebo injection. Based in Boston, the donor was an adult of 18-55 years. Ad26.COV2.S expressed prefusion-stabilized spike from the original Wuhan strain.

The sequences come from peripheral blood, collected in a trial of Ad26.COV2.S vaccine versus placebo. The clonotype comes from a person between 18 and 59 years old who received the Ad26.COV2.S COVID-19 vaccine or a placebo. This chain links TRBV28 with TRBJ1-4, with D tentatively TRBD1 (6 bases). The CDR3 here is CASSRTVEKLFF. CDR3 DNA: TGTGCCAGCAGTAGGACAGTTGAAAAACTGTTTTTT.